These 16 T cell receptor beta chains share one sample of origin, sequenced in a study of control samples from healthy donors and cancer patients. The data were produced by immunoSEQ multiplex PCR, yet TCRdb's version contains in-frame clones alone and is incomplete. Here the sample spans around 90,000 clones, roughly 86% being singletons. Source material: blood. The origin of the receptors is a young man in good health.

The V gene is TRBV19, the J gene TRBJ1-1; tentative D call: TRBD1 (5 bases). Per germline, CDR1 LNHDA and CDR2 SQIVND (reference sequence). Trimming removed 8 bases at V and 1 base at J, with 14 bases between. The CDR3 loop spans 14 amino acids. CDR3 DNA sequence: TGTGCCAGTGCTCACGTGGGGACGAACACTGAAGCTTTCTTT. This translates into CASAHVGTNTEAFF.

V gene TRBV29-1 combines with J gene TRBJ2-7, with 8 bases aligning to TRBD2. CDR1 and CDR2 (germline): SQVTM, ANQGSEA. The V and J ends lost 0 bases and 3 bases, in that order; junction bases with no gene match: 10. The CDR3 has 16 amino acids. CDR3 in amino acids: CSVEDLGSGAFYEQYF. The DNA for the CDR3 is TGCAGCGTTGAAGATCTGGGTAGCGGGGCGTTCTACGAGCAGTACTTC.

The CDR3 sequence: CASSSPGPSYNEQFF. DNA for the CDR3: TGTGCCAGCAGCTCCCCGGGACCCTCCTACAATGAGCAGTTCTTC. This chain joins TRBV7-9 and TRBJ2-1; D might be TRBD1 or TRBD2, each matching 5 bases. The CDR3 runs to 15 residues. Germline V gene sequence: CDR1 SEHNR, CDR2 FQNEAQ (reference sequence). The V end was cut by 4 bases, the J end by 0 bases, with 10 bases between.

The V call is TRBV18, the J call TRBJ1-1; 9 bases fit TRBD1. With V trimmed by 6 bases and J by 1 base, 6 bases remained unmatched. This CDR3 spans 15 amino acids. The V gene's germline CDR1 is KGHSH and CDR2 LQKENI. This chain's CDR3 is CASSVDRGGNTEAFF. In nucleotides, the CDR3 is TGTGCCAGCTCCGTGGACAGGGGAGGGAACACTGAAGCTTTCTTT.

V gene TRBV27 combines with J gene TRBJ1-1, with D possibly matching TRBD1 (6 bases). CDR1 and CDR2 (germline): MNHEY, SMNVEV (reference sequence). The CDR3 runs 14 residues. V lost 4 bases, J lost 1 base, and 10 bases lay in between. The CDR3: CASSSGVSNTEAFF. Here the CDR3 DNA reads TGTGCCAGCAGTTCAGGGGTGTCGAACACTGAAGCTTTCTTT.

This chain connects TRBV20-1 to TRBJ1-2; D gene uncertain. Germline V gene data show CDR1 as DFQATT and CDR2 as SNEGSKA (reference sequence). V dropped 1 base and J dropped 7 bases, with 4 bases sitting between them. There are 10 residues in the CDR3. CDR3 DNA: TGCAGTGCTAGAGGGGGTGGCTACACCTTC. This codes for CSARGGGYTF.

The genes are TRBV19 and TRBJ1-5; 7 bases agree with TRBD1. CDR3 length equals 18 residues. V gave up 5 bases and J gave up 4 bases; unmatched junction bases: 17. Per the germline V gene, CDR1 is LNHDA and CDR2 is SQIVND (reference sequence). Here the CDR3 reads CASSLTGIMGGDNQPQHF. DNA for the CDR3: TGTGCCAGTAGTTTGACAGGGATAATGGGGGGGGATAATCAGCCCCAGCATTTT.

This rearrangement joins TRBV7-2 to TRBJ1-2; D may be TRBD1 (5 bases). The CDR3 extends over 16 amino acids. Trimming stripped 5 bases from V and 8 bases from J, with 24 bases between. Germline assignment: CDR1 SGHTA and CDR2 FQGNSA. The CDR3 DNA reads TGTGCCAGCAGCCCGGACATCTTTGGAGGCCCTGGGGGCTACACCTTC. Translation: CASSPDIFGGPGGYTF.

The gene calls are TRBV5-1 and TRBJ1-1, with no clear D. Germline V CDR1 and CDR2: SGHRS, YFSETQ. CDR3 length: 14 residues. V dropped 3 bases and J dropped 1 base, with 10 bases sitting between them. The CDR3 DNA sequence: TGCGCCAGCAGCTCGATCTGGGGGAACACTGAAGCTTTCTTT. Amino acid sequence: CASSSIWGNTEAFF.

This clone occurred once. The CDR3 DNA is TGTGCCAGTACTCCCTCTCAGGGGGCGCGGTACGAGCAGTACTTC. Protein: CASTPSQGARYEQYF. The V gene is TRBV19, the J gene TRBJ2-7; 8 positions match TRBD1. V shed 7 bases, J shed 4 bases, and the junction held 12 bases outside the gene matches. CDR3 length: 15 amino acids. Germline CDR1 and CDR2: LNHDA and SQIVND (reference sequence).

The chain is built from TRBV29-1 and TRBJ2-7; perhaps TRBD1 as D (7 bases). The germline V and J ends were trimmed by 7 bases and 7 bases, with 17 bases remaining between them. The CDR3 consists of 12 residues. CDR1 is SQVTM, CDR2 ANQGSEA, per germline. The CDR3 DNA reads TGCAGCGGGACAGGCCCCGGAGGGGAGCAGTACTTC. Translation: CSGTGPGGEQYF.

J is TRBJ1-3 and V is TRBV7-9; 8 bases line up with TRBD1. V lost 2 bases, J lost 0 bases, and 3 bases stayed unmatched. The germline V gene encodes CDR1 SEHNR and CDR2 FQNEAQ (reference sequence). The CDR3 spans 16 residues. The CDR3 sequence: CASSLTQGASGNTIYF. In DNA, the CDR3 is TGTGCCAGCAGCTTAACGCAGGGGGCCTCTGGAAACACCATATATTTT. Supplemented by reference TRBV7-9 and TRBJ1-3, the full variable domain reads DTGVSQNPRHKITKRGQNVTFRCDPISEHNRLYWYRQTLGQGPEFLTYFQNEAQLEKSRLLSDRFSAERPKGSFSTLEIQRTEQGDSAMYLCASSLTQGASGNTIYFGEGSWLTVV.

The CDR3 coding sequence is TGTGCCAGCAGCTTAGGGCCCACAGATACGCAGTATTTT. It specifies CASSLGPTDTQYF. The V and J genes are TRBV11-3 and TRBJ2-3; no clear D gene. This CDR3 comprises 13 residues. V lost 1 base to trimming and J lost 2 bases, with 4 bases between them. The germline V gene has CDR1 SGHNT and CDR2 YENEEA.

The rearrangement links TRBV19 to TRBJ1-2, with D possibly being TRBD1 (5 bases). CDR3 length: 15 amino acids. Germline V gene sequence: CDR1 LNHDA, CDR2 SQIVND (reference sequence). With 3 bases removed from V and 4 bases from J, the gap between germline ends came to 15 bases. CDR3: CASSIGRGKGYGYTF. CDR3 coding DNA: TGTGCCAGTAGTATCGGGCGGGGCAAAGGCTATGGCTACACCTTC.

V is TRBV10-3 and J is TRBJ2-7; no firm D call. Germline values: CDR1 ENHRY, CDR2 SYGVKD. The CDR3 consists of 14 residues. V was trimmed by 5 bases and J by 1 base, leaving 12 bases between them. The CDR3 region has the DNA TGTGCCATCAGTATGAGGTCCGGGTCCTACGAGCAGTACTTC. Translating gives CAISMRSGSYEQYF.

The CDR3 spells CASSQLTSRHEQFF. For the CDR3, the DNA is TGTGCCAGCAGCCAACTGACTAGCCGGCATGAGCAGTTCTTC. The rearrangement joins TRBV14 to TRBJ2-1, with 7 bases aligning to TRBD2. The V gene's germline CDR1 is SGHDN and CDR2 FVKESK. With 2 bases clipped from V and 8 bases from J, the junction kept 6 bases outside the gene matches. The CDR3 length is 14 residues.